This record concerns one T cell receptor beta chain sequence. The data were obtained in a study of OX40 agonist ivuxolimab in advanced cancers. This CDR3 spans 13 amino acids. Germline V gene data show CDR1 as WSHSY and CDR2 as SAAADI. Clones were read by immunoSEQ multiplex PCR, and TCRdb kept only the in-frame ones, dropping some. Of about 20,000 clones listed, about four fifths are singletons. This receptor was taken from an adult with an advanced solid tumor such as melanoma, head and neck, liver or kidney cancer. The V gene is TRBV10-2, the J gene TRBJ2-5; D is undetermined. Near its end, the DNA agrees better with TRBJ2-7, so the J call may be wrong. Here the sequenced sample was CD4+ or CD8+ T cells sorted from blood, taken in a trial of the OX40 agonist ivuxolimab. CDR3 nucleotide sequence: TGCGCCAGCAGGCAACAGAGGCTCTACGAGCAGTACTTC. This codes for CASRQQRLYEQYF.